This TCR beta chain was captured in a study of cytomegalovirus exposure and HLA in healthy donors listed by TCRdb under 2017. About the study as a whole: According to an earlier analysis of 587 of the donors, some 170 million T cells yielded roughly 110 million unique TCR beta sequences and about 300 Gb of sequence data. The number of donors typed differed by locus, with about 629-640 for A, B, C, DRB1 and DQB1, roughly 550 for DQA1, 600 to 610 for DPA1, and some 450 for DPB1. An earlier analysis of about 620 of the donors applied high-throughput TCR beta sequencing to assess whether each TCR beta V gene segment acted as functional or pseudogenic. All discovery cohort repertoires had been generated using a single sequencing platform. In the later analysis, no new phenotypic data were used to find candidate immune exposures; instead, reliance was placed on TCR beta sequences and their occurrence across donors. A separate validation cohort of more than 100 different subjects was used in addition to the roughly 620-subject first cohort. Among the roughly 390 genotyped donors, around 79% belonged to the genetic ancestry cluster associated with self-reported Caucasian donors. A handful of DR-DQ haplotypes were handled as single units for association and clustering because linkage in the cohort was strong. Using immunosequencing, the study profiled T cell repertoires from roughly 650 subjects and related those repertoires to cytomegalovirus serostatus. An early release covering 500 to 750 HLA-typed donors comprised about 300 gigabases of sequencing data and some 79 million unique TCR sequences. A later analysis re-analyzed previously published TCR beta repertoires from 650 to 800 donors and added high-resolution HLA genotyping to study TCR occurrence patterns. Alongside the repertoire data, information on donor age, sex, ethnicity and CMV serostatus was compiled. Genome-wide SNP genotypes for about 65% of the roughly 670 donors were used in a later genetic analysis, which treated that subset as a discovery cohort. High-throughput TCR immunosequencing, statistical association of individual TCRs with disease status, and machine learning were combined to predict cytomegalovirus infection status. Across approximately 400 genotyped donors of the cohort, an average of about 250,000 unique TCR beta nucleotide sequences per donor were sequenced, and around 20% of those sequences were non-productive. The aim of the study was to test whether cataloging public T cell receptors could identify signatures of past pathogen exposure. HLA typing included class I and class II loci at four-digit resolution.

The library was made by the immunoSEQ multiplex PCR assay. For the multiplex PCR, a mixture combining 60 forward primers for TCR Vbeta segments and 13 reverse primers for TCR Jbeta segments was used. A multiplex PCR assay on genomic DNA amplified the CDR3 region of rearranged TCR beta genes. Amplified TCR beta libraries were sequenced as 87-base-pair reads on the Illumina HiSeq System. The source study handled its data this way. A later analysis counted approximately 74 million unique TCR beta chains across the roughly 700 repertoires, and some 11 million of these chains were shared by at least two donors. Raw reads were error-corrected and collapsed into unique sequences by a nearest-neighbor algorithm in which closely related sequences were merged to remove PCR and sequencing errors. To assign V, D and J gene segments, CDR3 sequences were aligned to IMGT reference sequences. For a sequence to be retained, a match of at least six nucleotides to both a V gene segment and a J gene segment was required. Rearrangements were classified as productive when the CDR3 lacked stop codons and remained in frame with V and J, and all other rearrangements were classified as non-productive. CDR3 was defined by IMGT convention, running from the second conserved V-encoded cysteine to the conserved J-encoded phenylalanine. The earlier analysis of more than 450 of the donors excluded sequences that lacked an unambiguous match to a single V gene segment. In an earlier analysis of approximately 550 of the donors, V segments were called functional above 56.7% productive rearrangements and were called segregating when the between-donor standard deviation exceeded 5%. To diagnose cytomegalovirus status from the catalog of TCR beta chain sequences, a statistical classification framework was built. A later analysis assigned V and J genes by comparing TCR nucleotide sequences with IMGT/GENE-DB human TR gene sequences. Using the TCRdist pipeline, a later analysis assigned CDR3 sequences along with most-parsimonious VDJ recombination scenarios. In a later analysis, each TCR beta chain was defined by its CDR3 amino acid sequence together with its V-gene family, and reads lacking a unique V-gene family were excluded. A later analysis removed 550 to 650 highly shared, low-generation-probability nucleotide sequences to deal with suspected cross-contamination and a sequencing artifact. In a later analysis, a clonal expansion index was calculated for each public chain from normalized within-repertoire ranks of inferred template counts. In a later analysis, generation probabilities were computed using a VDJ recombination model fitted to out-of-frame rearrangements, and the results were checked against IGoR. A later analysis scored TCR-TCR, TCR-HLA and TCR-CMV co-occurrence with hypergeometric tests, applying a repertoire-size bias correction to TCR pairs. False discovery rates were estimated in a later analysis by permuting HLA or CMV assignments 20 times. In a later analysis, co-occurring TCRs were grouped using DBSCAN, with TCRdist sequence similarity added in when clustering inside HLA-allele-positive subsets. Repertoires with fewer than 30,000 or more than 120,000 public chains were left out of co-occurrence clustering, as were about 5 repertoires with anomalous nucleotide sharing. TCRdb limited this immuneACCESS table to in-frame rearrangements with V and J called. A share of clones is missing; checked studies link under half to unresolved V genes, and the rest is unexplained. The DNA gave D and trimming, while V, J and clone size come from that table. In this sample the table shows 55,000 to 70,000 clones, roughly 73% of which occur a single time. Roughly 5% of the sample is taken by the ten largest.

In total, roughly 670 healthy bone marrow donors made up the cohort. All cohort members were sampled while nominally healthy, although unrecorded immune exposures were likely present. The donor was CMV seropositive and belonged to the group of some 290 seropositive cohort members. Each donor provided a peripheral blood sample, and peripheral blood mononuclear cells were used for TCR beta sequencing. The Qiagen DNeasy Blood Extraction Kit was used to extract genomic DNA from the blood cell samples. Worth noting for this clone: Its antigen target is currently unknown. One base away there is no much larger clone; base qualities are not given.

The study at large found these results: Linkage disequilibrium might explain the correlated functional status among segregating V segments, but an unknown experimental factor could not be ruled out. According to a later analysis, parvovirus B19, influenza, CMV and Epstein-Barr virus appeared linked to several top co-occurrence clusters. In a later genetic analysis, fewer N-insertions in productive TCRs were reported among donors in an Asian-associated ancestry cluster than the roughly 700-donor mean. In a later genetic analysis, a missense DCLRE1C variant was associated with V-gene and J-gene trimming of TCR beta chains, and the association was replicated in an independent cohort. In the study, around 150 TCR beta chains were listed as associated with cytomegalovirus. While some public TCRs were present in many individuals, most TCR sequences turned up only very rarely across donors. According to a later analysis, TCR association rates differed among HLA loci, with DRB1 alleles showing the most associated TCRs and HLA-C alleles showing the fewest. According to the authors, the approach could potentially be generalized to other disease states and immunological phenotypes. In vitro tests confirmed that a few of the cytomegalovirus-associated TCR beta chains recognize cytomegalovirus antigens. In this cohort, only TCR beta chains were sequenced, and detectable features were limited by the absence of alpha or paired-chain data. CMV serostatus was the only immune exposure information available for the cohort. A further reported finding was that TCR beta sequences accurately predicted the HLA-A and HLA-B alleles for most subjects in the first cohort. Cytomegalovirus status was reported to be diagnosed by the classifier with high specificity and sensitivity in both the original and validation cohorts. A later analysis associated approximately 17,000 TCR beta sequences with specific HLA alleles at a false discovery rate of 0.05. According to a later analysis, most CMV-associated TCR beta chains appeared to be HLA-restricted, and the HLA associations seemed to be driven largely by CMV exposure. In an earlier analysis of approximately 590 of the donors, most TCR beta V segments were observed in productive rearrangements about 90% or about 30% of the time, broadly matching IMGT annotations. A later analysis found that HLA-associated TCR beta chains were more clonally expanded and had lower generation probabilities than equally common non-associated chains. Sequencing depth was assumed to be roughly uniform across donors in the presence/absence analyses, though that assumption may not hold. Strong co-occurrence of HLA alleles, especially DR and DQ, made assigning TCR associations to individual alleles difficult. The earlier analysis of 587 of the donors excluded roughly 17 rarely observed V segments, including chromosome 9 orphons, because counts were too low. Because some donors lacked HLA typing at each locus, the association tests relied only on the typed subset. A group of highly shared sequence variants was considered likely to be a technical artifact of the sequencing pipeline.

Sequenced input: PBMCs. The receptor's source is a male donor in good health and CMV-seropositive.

The CDR3 here reads CASSLTSGSQETQYF. In nucleotides, the sequence is TGCGCCAGCAGCTTGACTAGCGGGTCACAAGAGACCCAGTACTTC. Here the chain combines TRBV5-1 and TRBJ2-5; TRBD2 fits 9 bases in the junction. The CDR3, from cysteine to phenylalanine, totals 15 residues. The kept DNA is CDR3 alone, 45 bases in frame from the first base. V and J are trimmed by 1 base and 2 bases, and the gene matches miss 3 bases of the junction. As encoded in the germline V gene, CDR1 is SGHRS while CDR2 is YFSETQ.